The rows below give T cell receptor beta chains drawn from one sample of a study of Tregs in tolerant kidney transplant recipients. Assay: immunoSEQ multiplex PCR; the TCRdb copy retains only in-frame clones and omits some. The table shows 40,000 to 50,000 clones, with about 90% occurring only once. Material for sequencing was Tregs from blood. These receptors were collected from a human donor in good health. The CDR3 runs from the conserved cysteine through the conserved F or W. D genes are given only for firm matches. Rows give clone size only sometimes, using once, few, many, or a class for an expanded clone.

D	size	V	J	DNA	CDR3
TRBD2	-	TRBV9	TRBJ2-7	TGTGCCAGCAGCGCGACTAGCGGGGGCGGCCGCGAGCAGTACTTC	CASSATSGGGREQYF
-	-	TRBV5-1	TRBJ1-2	TGCGCCAGCAGCCCACAGGGAGGTGGCGGCTACACCTTC	CASSPQGGGGYTF
TRBD1	-	TRBV25-1	TRBJ2-1	TGTGCCAGCACAAGACAGGGGCCCTATCGGGAGCAGTTCTTC	CASTRQGPYREQFF
TRBD1	-	TRBV10-2	TRBJ2-3	TGCGCCAGCAGTGACTCAGGGACAGGGGCAGATACGCAGTATTTT	CASSDSGTGADTQYF
TRBD2	-	TRBV6-6	TRBJ2-3	TGTGCCAGCAGCAGTCTAGCGGTCCGAGCGGCAGATACGCAGTATTTT	CASSSLAVRAADTQYF
-	-	TRBV7-2	TRBJ2-7	TGTGCCAGCAGCTTAGTGGTTAGCGGAGAACTTGCCTACGAGCAGTACTTC	CASSLVVSGELAYEQYF
TRBD2	-	TRBV5-4	TRBJ2-7	TGTGCCAGCAGCAGACTAGCGGACGAGCAGTACTTC	CASSRLADEQYF
-	-	TRBV19	TRBJ2-7	TGTGCCAGTAGGGGGGCTAGAGGGCCCTACGAGCAGTACTTC	CASRGARGPYEQYF
-	-	TRBV19	TRBJ1-5	TGTGCCAGTAGCTGGGGTGGGAATAGCAATCAGCCCCAGCATTTT	CASSWGGNSNQPQHF
-	-	TRBV29-1	TRBJ1-2	TGCAGCGTTAAATCCCTCGGGTCGTTAGTTGGCTACACCTTC	CSVKSLGSLVGYTF
TRBD2	-	TRBV5-5	TRBJ2-7	TGTGCCAGCAGCTTGGGACTAGCGGAAGCCTACGAGCAGTACTTC	CASSLGLAEAYEQYF
-	-	TRBV20-1	TRBJ2-7	TGCAGTGTTAAGGTTTACGAGCAGTACTTC	CSVKVYEQYF
TRBD1	-	TRBV7-6	TRBJ1-2	TGTGCCAGCAGCCCAGAACAGGGGGCTTTTCCCAACTATGGCTACACCTTC	CASSPEQGAFPNYGYTF
-	-	TRBV30	TRBJ1-3	TGTGCCTGGAGGGGGGGAAGGCCGCGGGACACCATATATTTT	CAWRGGRPRDTIYF
-	-	TRBV21-1	TRBJ2-7	TGTGCCAGCAGCCCCAAACGAGTACACAGCTACGAGCAGTACTTC	CASSPKRVHSYEQYF
-	few	TRBV2	TRBJ1-1	TGTGCCAGCAGTGAATTTGCGGGGGCTGAAGCTTTCTTT	CASSEFAGAEAFF
-	-	TRBV5-8	TRBJ2-1	TGTGCCAGCAGCTTGTTCATAATCAGCTCCTACAATGAGCAGTTCTTC	CASSLFIISSYNEQFF
-	-	TRBV6-5	TRBJ1-4	TGTGCCAGCAGTTATAGCAGGGGTGAAAAACTGTTTTTT	CASSYSRGEKLFF
-	-	TRBV7-2	TRBJ2-5	TGTGCCAGCAGCTTAGTCCGTATGGAGGGGGAGACCCAGTACTTC	CASSLVRMEGETQYF
TRBD2	-	TRBV18	TRBJ2-5	TGTGCCAGCTCATTCGGACTAGCGGGCGCTCAAGAGACCCAGTACTTC	CASSFGLAGAQETQYF
TRBD1	-	TRBV6-5	TRBJ2-7	TGTGCCAGCAGTTACCTGCCAGGGGGCTACGAGCAGTACTTC	CASSYLPGGYEQYF
-	once	TRBV6-5	TRBJ2-7	TGTGCCAGCAGCCAGGCAGGGACGCGATACTACGAGCAGTACTTC	CASSQAGTRYYEQYF
TRBD2	-	TRBV15	TRBJ2-1	TGTGCCACCAGCAGATCCGGGACTAGCGGCTACAATGAGCAGTTCTTC	CATSRSGTSGYNEQFF
TRBD1	once	TRBV18	TRBJ2-1	TGTGCCAGCTCACCCCGGGACAGGGGGCTGGGTGAGCAGTTCTTC	CASSPRDRGLGEQFF
TRBD1	-	TRBV7-9	TRBJ1-6	TGTGCCAGCAGCTTAGTACAGGGGAATTCACCCCTCCACTTT	CASSLVQGNSPLHF
-	few	TRBV10-1	TRBJ2-7	TGCGCCAGCAGTGAGTCGAGACAGAGCCTCCTATACGAGCAGTACTTC	CASSESRQSLLYEQYF
-	-	TRBV6-1	TRBJ1-1	TGTGCCAGCAGTGTAGACAAGAACACTGAAGCTTTCTTT	CASSVDKNTEAFF
-	-	TRBV11-2	TRBJ2-3	TGTGCCAGCAGCCCATCCGGGGTCTCCACAGATACGCAGTATTTT	CASSPSGVSTDTQYF
-	-	TRBV7-8	TRBJ2-5	TGTGCCAGCTGCCCTGGGACCGCCAAGGGGGAGACCCAGTACTTC	CASCPGTAKGETQYF
TRBD2	-	TRBV25-1	TRBJ2-5	TGTGCCAGCAGTGAAATAGGACTAGGGGAGACCCAGTACTTC	CASSEIGLGETQYF
-	-	TRBV4-2	TRBJ2-7	TGTGCCAGCAGCCAAGATTCGCGCGGGGCCCCCCTCGGCGAGCAGTACTTC	CASSQDSRGAPLGEQYF
-	-	TRBV7-9	TRBJ2-3	TGTGCCAGCACCTCAGGGGTCCTCGGCACAGATACGCAGTATTTT	CASTSGVLGTDTQYF
TRBD1	few	TRBV14	TRBJ2-7	TGTGCCAGCAGCACCTACGGGACAGCCTACGAGCAGTACTTC	CASSTYGTAYEQYF
TRBD2	-	TRBV20-1	TRBJ2-1	TGCAGTGCGGGGGGGGTAAATGAGCAGTTCTTC	CSAGGVNEQFF
-	-	TRBV5-1	TRBJ2-7	TGCGCCAGCAGCGCGGGGCGGGACGGGGGTCACGAGCAGTACTTC	CASSAGRDGGHEQYF